This TCR beta chain came from a study of blood T cell repertoires in COVID-19 (TCRdb year 2020). A note on the overall study: Samples from collaborators originated in the United States, Italy and Spain and spanned both the acute and convalescent phases of COVID-19. Where HLA class I and class II types were available, the types were taken from metadata supplied by the sample provider, not from assay-based typing. The samples were drawn from the first 160 participants of the ongoing ImmuneRACE study and from 950 to 1,500 subjects provided by 6 global collaborators. The sample metadata nearly always contained a de-identified subject ID, COVID-19 status, age in years and sex. The dataset comprised deeply sampled blood TCRbeta repertoires from subjects exposed to, actively infected with, or recovered from COVID-19. The repertoires were released in a freely available public database meant as a resource for research on the immune response to SARS-CoV-2. The prospective study material was composed of cDNA or gDNA derived from T cells, B-cell-depleted T cells, or PBMCs.

Whole blood was collected in K2EDTA tubes by collaborating institutions according to the institutions' own protocols. For TCRbeta analysis, collaborators shipped samples as frozen whole blood, isolated PBMCs, or DNA extracted from either of those sample types. Points the paper makes about the study in general: The quantity of clinical and demographic metadata differed by source and by participant and was supplied without curation.

The immunoSEQ Assay, a bias-controlled multiplex PCR, was used to amplify TCRbeta CDR3 regions from genomic DNA. In the source study's methods: Within the assay, amplification of reference gene primers was used to estimate how many nucleated cells each sample contained. To quantify the absolute abundance of each unique TCRbeta CDR3 rearrangement, sequence reads were collapsed and filtered. Productive Simpson clonality was computed per sample as the square root of Simpson's diversity index over productive rearrangements. TCRdb holds this immuneACCESS table with in-frame rearrangements only. Some clones are missing; in checked studies, unresolved V genes explain under half, and the rest has no known cause. V, J and clone size are those of that table, while D and trimming were read from the DNA. Present in this sample are some 21,000 clones, roughly four fifths of which were seen just once. Roughly 6.3% of the sample is held by the ten biggest clonotypes.

Comment on this clone: Which antigen it targets is not known. One base away there is no much larger clone; base qualities are not given.

Sequenced input: peripheral blood. This TCR was sampled from a human donor in a cohort sampled during active COVID-19.

The CDR3 loop reads CASSLFEDSPLHF. The sequenced DNA is TGTGCCAGCAGCTTATTCGAGGATTCACCCCTCCACTTT. Rearrangement joined TRBV7-9 to TRBJ1-6; the D gene assignment is ambiguous. The germline V gene (reference sequence) sets CDR1 to SEHNR and CDR2 to FQNEAQ. V is shortened by 2 bases, J by 8 bases, and the region joining them spans 7 bases. The CDR3 runs 13 amino acids, cysteine and phenylalanine included. Left in the record is the CDR3 DNA by itself, 39 bases read in frame from the first base.